This TCR beta chain was identified during a study of cytomegalovirus exposure and HLA in healthy donors. Study-wide results and limits: It was reportedly the case that the classifier diagnosed cytomegalovirus status with high specificity and sensitivity.

A multiplex PCR was run with 60 Vbeta primers and 13 Jbeta primers. Clones were sequenced by immunoSEQ multiplex PCR, and TCRdb holds only the in-frame ones, with some missing. The profile covers under 150,000 clones, with around three quarters appearing a single time and over 2% taken by the ten largest. Germline CDR1 SNHLY, CDR2 FYNNEI. The CDR3 loop spans 15 amino acids. Trimming left V 3 bases short and J 5 bases short, with 14 bases between. Comments on this clone: What it binds is not known.

The source material was PBMCs. This rearrangement joins TRBV2 to TRBJ1-5; D gene ambiguous. The receptor comes from a man younger than 45 in good health and CMV-seronegative. The CDR3 loop reads CASSDGSGLYQPQHF. The CDR3 DNA reads as TGTGCCAGCAGTGATGGGTCAGGACTTTATCAGCCCCAGCATTTT.